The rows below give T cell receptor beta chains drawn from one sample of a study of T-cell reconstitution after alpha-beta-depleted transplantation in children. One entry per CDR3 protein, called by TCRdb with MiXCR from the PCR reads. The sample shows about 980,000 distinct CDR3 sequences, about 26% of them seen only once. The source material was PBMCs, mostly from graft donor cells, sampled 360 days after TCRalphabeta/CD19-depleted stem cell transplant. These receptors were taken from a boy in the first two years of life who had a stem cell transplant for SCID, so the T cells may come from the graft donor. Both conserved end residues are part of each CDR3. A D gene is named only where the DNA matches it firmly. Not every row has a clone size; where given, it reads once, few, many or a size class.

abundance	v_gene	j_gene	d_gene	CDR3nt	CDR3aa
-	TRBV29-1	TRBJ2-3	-	TGCAGCGTCGATAGGGAACCAAGCACAGATACGCAGTATTTT	CSVDREPSTDTQYF
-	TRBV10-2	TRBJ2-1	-	TGCGCCAGCAGTGGGACGTATCGGACTACAAGCAATGAGCAGTTCTTC	CASSGTYRTTSNEQFF
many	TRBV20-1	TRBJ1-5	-	TGCAGTGCTAGGGGGGGAAGCGCGATAGGGAATCAGCCCCAGCATTTT	CSARGGSAIGNQPQHF
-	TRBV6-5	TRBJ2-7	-	TGTGCCAGCAGTTACTCCATCGTCCGCAGGGCGTGGGGGAACTACGAGCAGTACTTC	CASSYSIVRRAWGNYEQYF
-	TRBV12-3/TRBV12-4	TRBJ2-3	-	TGTGCCAGCAGTCTCCCGACGGGAATCACAGATACGCAGTATTTT	CASSLPTGITDTQYF
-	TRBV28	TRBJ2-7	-	TGTGCCAGCAGAAGGAATCGGGTCTACGAGCAGTACTTC	CASRRNRVYEQYF
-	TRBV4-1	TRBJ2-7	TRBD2	TGCGCCAGCAGCCAAGACGGTCGCGGGGGATTTAAATCCTACGAGCAGTACTTC	CASSQDGRGGFKSYEQYF
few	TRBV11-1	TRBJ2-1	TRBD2	TGTGCCAGCAGCTTAAGAGCCCGATCACTAGCGGGGGGATTCAATGAGCAGTTCTTC	CASSLRARSLAGGFNEQFF
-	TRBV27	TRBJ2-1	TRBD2	TGTGCCAGCAGTTTCGGGGCTAGCGGATACAATGAGCAGTTCTTC	CASSFGASGYNEQFF
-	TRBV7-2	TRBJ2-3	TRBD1	TGTGCCAGCAGCTTAAGGGGGACAGGGGACACAGATACGCAGTATTTT	CASSLRGTGDTDTQYF
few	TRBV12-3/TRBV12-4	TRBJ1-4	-	TGTGCCAGCAGTTTAGGAAGGGAAAAACTGTTTTTT	CASSLGREKLFF
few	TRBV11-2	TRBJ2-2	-	TGTGCCAGCAGCAAGGGATGGGGGGCGACCGGGGAGCTGTTTTTT	CASSKGWGATGELFF
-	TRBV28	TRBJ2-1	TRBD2	TGTGCCAGCAGTTTCGGACTAGCGGGGGGGCCTAAGTACAATGAGCAGTTCTTC	CASSFGLAGGPKYNEQFF
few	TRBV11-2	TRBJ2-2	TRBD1	TGTGCCAGCAGCTTAGACCGACAGGGATTCACCGGGGAGCTGTTTTTT	CASSLDRQGFTGELFF
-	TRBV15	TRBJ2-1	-	TGTGCCACCAGCAGAGATAAAGGGGTTGGGAATGAGCAGTTCTTC	CATSRDKGVGNEQFF
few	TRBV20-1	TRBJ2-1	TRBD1	TGCAGTGCTAGAGTCCCTCGGACAGGAATCGATGAAAGATCCTACAATGAGCAGTTCTTC	CSARVPRTGIDERSYNEQFF
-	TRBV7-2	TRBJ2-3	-	TGTGCCAGCAGCTTAGCCTGGCTACGGGGGGCGACAGATACGCAGTATTTT	CASSLAWLRGATDTQYF
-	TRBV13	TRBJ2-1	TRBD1	TGTGCCAGCAGCTTAACAGGACAGGGGGAAAATGAGCAGTTCTTC	CASSLTGQGENEQFF
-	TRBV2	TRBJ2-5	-	TGTGCCAGCAGTGCGGGGGGCCCTCCGGGGACCCAGTACTTC	CASSAGGPPGTQYF
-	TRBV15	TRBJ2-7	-	TGTGCCACCGAGTCGAGGGCCCCTCCCTACGAGCAGTACTTC	CATESRAPPYEQYF
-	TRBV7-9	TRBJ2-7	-	TGTGCCAGCAGCTTACGGACGGACACCTACGAGCAGTACTTC	CASSLRTDTYEQYF
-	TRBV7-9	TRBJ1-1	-	TGTGCCAGCAGCTCTCACAGTGGAAAGAACACTGAAGCTTTCTTT	CASSSHSGKNTEAFF
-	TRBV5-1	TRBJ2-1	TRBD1	TGCGCCAGCAGCTTCCCGACAGGGGGTAACAATGAGCAGTTCTTC	CASSFPTGGNNEQFF
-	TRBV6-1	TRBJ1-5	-	TGTGCCAGCGGGGACTCTTATAGCAATCAGCCCCAGCATTTT	CASGDSYSNQPQHF
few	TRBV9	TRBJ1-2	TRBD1	TGTGCCAGCAGCACGGGACAGGGGAGGTTAGGAGGCTACACCTTC	CASSTGQGRLGGYTF
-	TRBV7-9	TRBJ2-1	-	TGTGCCAGCAGCCCATTACCGTTACTTGAGCAGTTCTTC	CASSPLPLLEQFF
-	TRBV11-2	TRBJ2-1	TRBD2	TGTGCCAGCAGCCGGAGGCCGAGGACTAGCGGGGGCCTCACCAATGAGCAGTTCTTC	CASSRRPRTSGGLTNEQFF
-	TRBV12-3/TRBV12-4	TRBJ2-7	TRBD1	TGTGCCAGCAGCAGGGGGACGGGGTATCCCTACGAGCAGTACTTC	CASSRGTGYPYEQYF
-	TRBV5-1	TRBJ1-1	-	TGCGCCAGCAGCTTGTCCCCCCGGGACAACACTGAAGCTTTCTTT	CASSLSPRDNTEAFF
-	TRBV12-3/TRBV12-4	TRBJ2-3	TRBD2	TGTGCCAGCAGAAGGTACCGGCCAATGACTAGCGGGGGAACAGATACGCAGTATTTT	CASRRYRPMTSGGTDTQYF
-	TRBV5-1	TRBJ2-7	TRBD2	TGCGCCAGCACGGCAACCGGGACTAGGCCCCACGAGCAGTACTTC	CASTATGTRPHEQYF
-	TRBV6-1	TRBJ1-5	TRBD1	TGTGCCAGCAGTCTGACAGGGGACCATCAGCCCCAGCATTTT	CASSLTGDHQPQHF
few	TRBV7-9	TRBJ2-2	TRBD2	TGTGCCAGCAGCCCGGGACTAGTTACTGCCGGGGAGCTGTTTTTT	CASSPGLVTAGELFF
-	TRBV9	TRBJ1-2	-	TGTGCCAGCACTCCATGGAGGGGGAGGACCTTC	CASTPWRGRTF
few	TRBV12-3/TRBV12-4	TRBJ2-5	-	TGTGCCAGCAGTTTTAGGTTAAGGGGAGGCCAAGAGACCCAGTACTTC	CASSFRLRGGQETQYF
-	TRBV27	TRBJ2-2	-	TGTGCCAGCAGTCGGGACACCGGCACCGGGGAGCTGTTTTTT	CASSRDTGTGELFF
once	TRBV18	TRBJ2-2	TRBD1	TGTGCCAGCTCAAGGGACAGGACCTACACCGGGGAGCTGTTTTTT	CASSRDRTYTGELFF
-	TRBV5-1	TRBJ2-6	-	TGCGCCAGCAGCCCGGACATCTGGGCCAACGTCCTGACTTTC	CASSPDIWANVLTF
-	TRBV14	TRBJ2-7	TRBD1	TGTGCCAGCAGCCCTTTTCGGACAGGAAGATACGAGCAGTACTTC	CASSPFRTGRYEQYF
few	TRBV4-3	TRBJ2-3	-	TGCGCCAGCAGCCCAGGCCGGGGCCCCGACTGGGATACGCAGTATTTT	CASSPGRGPDWDTQYF
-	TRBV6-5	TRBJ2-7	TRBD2	TGTGCCAGCAGTTACTCGCTGATGTGGGCTAGCGGGGGATACGAGCAGTACTTC	CASSYSLMWASGGYEQYF
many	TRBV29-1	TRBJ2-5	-	TGCAGCGTTGTGTCCTCACAGGGTGCGACCCAGTACTTC	CSVVSSQGATQYF
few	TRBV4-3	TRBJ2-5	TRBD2	TGCGCCAGCAGCCCGCGGACTAGCGGGGCTCCCCAAGAGACCCAGTACTTC	CASSPRTSGAPQETQYF
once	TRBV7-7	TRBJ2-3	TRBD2	TGTGCCAGCAGCCCTAGCGGGGGTAGCACATATACGCAGTATTTT	CASSPSGGSTYTQYF
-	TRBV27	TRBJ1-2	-	TGTGCCAGCAGTGCAGGGGACTATGGCTACACCTTC	CASSAGDYGYTF
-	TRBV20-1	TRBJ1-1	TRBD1	TGCAGTGCTCAAGGGGACAGGGTCCCCACTGAAGCTTTCTTT	CSAQGDRVPTEAFF
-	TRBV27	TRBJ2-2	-	TGTGCCAGCAGTTTCCTTCAGGGGGGGATCGGGGAGCTGTTTTTT	CASSFLQGGIGELFF
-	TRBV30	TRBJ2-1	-	TGTGCCTGGACATGGAGGGGGGGCTCCTACAATGAGCAGTTCTTC	CAWTWRGGSYNEQFF
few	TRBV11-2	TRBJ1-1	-	TGTGCCAGCAGTCCGGGACTGTTTCTTTCTGAAGCTTTCTTT	CASSPGLFLSEAFF
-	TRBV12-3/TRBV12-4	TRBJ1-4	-	TGTGCCAGCAGTCCTCTCTCAGGGATTCGGGAAAAACTGTTTTTT	CASSPLSGIREKLFF
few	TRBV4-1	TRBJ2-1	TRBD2	TGCGCCAGCACCCCTACGGCGGGGGGGCCCCGCAATGAGCAGTTCTTC	CASTPTAGGPRNEQFF
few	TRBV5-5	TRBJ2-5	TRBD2	TGTGCCAGCAGACAGGGACTAGCGGGGGGTGAGACCCAGTACTTC	CASRQGLAGGETQYF